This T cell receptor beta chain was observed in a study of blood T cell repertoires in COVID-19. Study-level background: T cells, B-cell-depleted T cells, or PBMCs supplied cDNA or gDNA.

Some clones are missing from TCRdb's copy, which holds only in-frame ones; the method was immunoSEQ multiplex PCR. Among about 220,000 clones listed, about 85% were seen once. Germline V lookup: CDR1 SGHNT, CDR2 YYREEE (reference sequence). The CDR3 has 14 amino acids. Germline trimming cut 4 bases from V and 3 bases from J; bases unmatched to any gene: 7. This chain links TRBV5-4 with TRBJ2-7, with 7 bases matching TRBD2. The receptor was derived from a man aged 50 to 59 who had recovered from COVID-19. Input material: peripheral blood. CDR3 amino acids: CASSREAGDYEQYF. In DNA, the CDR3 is TGTGCCAGCAGCCGGGAGGCTGGGGACTACGAGCAGTACTTC.